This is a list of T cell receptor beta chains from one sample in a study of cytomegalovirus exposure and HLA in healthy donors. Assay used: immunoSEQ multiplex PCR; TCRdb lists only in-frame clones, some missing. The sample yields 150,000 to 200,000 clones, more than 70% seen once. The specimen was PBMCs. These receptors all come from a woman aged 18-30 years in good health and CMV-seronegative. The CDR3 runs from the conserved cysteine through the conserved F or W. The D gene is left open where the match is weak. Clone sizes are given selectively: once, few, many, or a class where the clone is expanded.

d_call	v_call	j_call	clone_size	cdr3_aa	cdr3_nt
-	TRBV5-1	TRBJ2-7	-	CASSLGRAPPYEQYF	TGCGCCAGCAGCTTGGGGAGGGCCCCCCCCTACGAGCAGTACTTC
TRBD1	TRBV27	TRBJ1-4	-	CASSSGQGREKLFF	TGTGCCAGCAGTTCCGGACAGGGAAGGGAAAAACTGTTTTTT
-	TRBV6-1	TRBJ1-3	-	CASSETGAHSGNTIYF	TGTGCCAGCAGTGAGACAGGAGCGCACTCTGGAAACACCATATATTTT
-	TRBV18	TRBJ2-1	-	CASSPSTGLLVVIF	TGTGCCAGCTCACCATCAACGGGACTCCTCGTTGTGATCTTC
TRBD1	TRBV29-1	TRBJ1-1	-	CSVDPDRVGEAFF	TGCAGCGTTGACCCGGACAGGGTTGGAGAAGCTTTCTTT
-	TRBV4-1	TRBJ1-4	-	CASSQDGRLNSEKLFF	TGCGCCAGCAGCCAAGACGGCAGGCTGAATAGTGAAAAACTGTTTTTT
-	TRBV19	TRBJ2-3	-	CASNLRIQRIHSGTQYF	TGTGCCAGTAACCTCCGGATCCAGAGGATACACTCGGGTACGCAGTATTTT
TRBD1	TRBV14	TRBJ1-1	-	CASSQDRGTVNTEAFF	TGTGCCAGCAGCCAAGATCGGGGGACAGTGAACACTGAAGCTTTCTTT
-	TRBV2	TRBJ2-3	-	CASSEGPAVTGGTDTQYF	TGTGCCAGCAGTGAAGGACCCGCCGTAACGGGGGGCACAGATACGCAGTATTTT
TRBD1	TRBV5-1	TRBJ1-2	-	CASSLSAGGASGYTF	TGCGCCAGCAGCTTGAGCGCAGGGGGCGCATCTGGCTACACCTTC
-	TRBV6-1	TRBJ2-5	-	CASSVEGTQYF	TGTGCCAGCAGTGTGGAGGGGACCCAGTACTTC
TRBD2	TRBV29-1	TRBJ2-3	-	CSSSFGTSGSRTQYF	TGCAGTTCGTCCTTCGGGACTAGCGGGAGTCGGACGCAGTATTTT
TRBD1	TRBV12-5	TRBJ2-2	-	CASGFKYLGQENTGELFF	TGTGCTAGTGGTTTTAAGTACTTGGGACAGGAGAACACCGGGGAGCTGTTTTTT
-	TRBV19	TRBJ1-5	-	CASSTTGGPQHF	TGTGCCAGTAGCACCACGGGGGGGCCCCAGCATTTT
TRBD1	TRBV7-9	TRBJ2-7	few	CASSSRDRVYEQYF	TGTGCCAGCAGCAGCCGGGACAGAGTATACGAGCAGTACTTC
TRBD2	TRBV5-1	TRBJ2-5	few	CASSGGTSGPQETQYF	TGCGCCAGCAGCGGCGGGACTAGCGGCCCCCAAGAGACCCAGTACTTC
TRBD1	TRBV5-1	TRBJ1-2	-	CASSLSRQGVNYGYTF	TGCGCCAGCAGCCTGTCACGGCAGGGGGTTAACTATGGCTACACCTTC
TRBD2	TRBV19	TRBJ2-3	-	CASSTYLAGVLDTQYF	TGTGCCAGTAGTACCTATCTAGCGGGGGTACTCGATACGCAGTATTTT
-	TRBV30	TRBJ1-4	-	CAWSVLEKLFF	TGTGCCTGGAGTGTTCTGGAAAAACTGTTTTTT
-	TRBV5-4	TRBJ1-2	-	CASSLPGYGYTF	TGTGCCAGCAGCTTGCCCGGGTATGGCTACACCTTC
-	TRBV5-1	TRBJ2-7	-	CASSTRSSYEQYF	TGCGCCAGCAGCACCCGGAGCTCCTACGAGCAGTACTTC
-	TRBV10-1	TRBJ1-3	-	CASIAAYSGNTIYF	TGCGCCAGCATTGCCGCCTACTCTGGAAACACCATATATTTT
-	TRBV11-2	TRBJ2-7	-	CASSFAGAYEQYF	TGTGCCAGCAGCTTTGCGGGGGCTTACGAGCAGTACTTC
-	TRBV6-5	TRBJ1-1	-	CASIPYQGSPFEAFF	TGTGCCAGCATTCCCTACCAGGGCTCACCCTTTGAAGCTTTCTTT
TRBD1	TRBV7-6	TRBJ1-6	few	CASSPGTVNSPLHF	TGTGCCAGCAGCCCAGGGACAGTTAATTCACCCCTCCACTTT
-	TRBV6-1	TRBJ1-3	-	CASSEAPGTSGNTIYF	TGTGCCAGCAGTGAAGCGCCAGGCACCTCTGGAAACACCATATATTTT
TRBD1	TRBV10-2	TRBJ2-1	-	CASSARGSRYYNEQFF	TGCGCCAGCAGTGCCAGGGGGAGTAGGTACTACAATGAGCAGTTCTTC
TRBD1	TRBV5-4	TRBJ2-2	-	CASSTGQVHGGELFF	TGTGCCAGCAGCACGGGACAGGTTCACGGTGGGGAGCTGTTTTTT
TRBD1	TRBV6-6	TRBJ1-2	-	CASRPTGNYGYTF	TGTGCCAGCAGACCGACAGGGAACTATGGCTACACCTTC
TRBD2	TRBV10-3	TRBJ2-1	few	CAIKLAGGNNEQFF	TGTGCCATCAAATTAGCGGGAGGAAACAATGAGCAGTTCTTC
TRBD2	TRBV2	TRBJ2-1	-	CASSERAGIYNEQFF	TGTGCCAGCAGTGAAAGAGCGGGGATTTACAATGAGCAGTTCTTC
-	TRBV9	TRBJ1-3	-	CASSQTAGIGNTIYF	TGTGCCAGCAGCCAGACTGCAGGGATTGGAAACACCATATATTTT
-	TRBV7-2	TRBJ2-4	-	CASSLMAVAKNIQYF	TGTGCCAGCAGCTTAATGGCAGTAGCCAAAAACATTCAGTACTTC
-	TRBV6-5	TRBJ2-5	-	CASSYSVEQETQYF	TGTGCCAGCAGTTACTCCGTCGAGCAAGAGACCCAGTACTTC
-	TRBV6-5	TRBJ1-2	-	CASSYLEANYGYTF	TGTGCCAGCAGTTACCTTGAAGCGAACTATGGCTACACCTTC
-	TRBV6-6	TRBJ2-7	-	CASSENWYEQYF	TGTGCCAGCAGTGAGAATTGGTACGAGCAGTACTTC
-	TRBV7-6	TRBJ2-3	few	CASSSADTQYF	TGTGCCAGCAGCTCCGCAGATACGCAGTATTTT
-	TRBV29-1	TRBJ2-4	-	CSGIIGGAKNIQYF	TGCAGCGGTATAATCGGCGGCGCCAAAAACATTCAGTACTTC
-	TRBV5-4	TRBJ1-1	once	CASSLEGPTEAFF	TGTGCCAGCAGCTTGGAGGGGCCCACTGAAGCTTTCTTT
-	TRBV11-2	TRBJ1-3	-	CASSLVSEGNTIYF	TGTGCCAGCAGCTTAGTATCGGAGGGAAACACCATATATTTT
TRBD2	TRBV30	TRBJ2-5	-	CAWSVHRGGQETQYF	TGTGCCTGGAGTGTACACCGGGGGGGCCAAGAGACCCAGTACTTC
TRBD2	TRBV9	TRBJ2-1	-	CASSVEDLAGGSYNEQFF	TGTGCCAGCAGCGTAGAGGATCTAGCGGGGGGCTCCTACAATGAGCAGTTCTTC
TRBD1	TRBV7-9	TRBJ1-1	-	CASSSSKGTGRNTEAFF	TGTGCCAGCAGCTCTAGTAAAGGGACAGGGAGAAACACTGAAGCTTTCTTT
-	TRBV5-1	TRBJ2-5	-	CASSPLGGVQETQYF	TGCGCCAGCAGCCCCCTAGGCGGGGTACAAGAGACCCAGTACTTC
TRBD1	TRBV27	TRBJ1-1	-	CASSPTGQGWTEAFF	TGTGCCAGCAGTCCGACCGGACAGGGATGGACTGAAGCTTTCTTT
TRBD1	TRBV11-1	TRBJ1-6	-	CASSPTGLNSPLHF	TGTGCCAGCAGCCCGACAGGGCTGAATTCACCCCTCCACTTT
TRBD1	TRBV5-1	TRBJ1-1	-	CASSSQGVGVNTEAFF	TGCGCCAGCAGCTCGCAGGGGGTCGGTGTGAACACTGAAGCTTTCTTT
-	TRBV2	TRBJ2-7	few	CASSEYSNEQYF	TGTGCCAGCAGTGAATACTCCAACGAGCAGTACTTC
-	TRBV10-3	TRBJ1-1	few	CAIMDSTEAFF	TGTGCCATTATGGACAGCACTGAAGCTTTCTTT
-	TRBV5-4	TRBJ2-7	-	CAIKPGYGSPTGEDEQYF	TGTGCCATAAAACCCGGGTACGGATCGCCAACAGGGGAGGACGAGCAGTACTTC
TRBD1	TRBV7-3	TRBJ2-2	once	CASRGTDYTGELFF	TGTGCCAGCAGGGGGACAGACTACACCGGGGAGCTGTTTTTT
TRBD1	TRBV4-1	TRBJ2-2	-	CASSQPLGQGRNTGELFF	TGCGCCAGCAGCCAACCCCTGGGACAGGGGCGGAACACCGGGGAGCTGTTTTTT